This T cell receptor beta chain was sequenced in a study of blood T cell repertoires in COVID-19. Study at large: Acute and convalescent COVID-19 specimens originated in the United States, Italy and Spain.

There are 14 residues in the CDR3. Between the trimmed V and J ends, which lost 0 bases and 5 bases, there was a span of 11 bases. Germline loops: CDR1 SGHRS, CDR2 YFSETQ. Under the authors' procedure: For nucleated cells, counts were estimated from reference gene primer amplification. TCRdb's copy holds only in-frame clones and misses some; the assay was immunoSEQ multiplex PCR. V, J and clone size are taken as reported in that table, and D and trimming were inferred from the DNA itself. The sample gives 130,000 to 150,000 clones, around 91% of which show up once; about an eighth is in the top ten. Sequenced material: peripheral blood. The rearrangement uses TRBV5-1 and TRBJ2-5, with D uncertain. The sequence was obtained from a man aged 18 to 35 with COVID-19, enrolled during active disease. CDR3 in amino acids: CASSLGQIVETQYF. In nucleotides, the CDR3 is TGCGCCAGCAGCTTGGGGCAGATCGTGGAGACCCAGTACTTC.